This T cell receptor (beta chain) was obtained from a study of T cells in Graves' hyperthyroidism and ophthalmopathy. The germline V gene has CDR1 LGHDT and CDR2 YNNKEL (reference sequence). CDR3 length equals 13 residues. The germline V and J ends were trimmed by 4 bases and 11 bases, with 17 bases remaining between them. Amplification targeted TCR beta CDR3 regions from RNA transcripts. TCR CDR3 regions were first amplified by RT-PCR with HTBI primers. TCRdb reanalysed the multiplex PCR reads using MiXCR and keeps one entry per CDR3 protein. The table shows some 440,000 distinct CDR3 sequences, with 15% to 19% occurring only once. Calling Graves' hyperthyroidism stable meant ophthalmopathy did not progress within 18 months. Isolation of PBMCs was performed on about 10 ml fresh peripheral blood. This clonotype was counted ten times or more.

Sequencing used blood. The TCR sequence derives from a young woman with Graves' hyperthyroidism. The rearrangement links TRBV3-1 to TRBJ1-1; the D gene is possibly TRBD1 (5 bases). CDR3 coding DNA: TGTGCCAGCAGCCCGGGTGGAGGGGTTGGTGCTTTCTTT. Protein sequence: CASSPGGGVGAFF. The full variable domain, with the rest looked up from reference TRBV3-1 and TRBJ1-1, is DTAVSQTPKYLVTQMGNDKSIKCEQNLGHDTMYWYKQDSKKFLKIMFSYNNKELIINETVPNRFSPKSPDKAHLNLHINSLELGDSAVYFCASSPGGGVGAFFGQGTRLTVV.